This entry features one T cell receptor (beta chain) sequence. The antigen is unknown. The sample belongs to a study of cytomegalovirus exposure and HLA in healthy donors. General study findings and limits: Cytomegalovirus-associated TCR beta chains were listed, numbering approximately 150. A later analysis found that most CMV-associated TCR beta chains appeared HLA-restricted.

Vbeta (60) and Jbeta (13) primers were used in the PCR. Only in-frame clones appear in the TCRdb table, and some are missing; sequencing was by immunoSEQ multiplex PCR. The sample includes about 130,000 clones, 81% of them seen just once. The donors gave bone marrow, and they were healthy. This CDR3 comprises 13 residues. Per the germline V gene, CDR1 is SGHTS and CDR2 is YDEGEE. The germline V and J ends were trimmed by 0 bases and 19 bases, with 17 bases remaining between them. The sample taken for sequencing was PBMCs. The chain has TRBV5-8 and TRBJ2-6; D might be TRBD1 (5 bases). The sequence was obtained from a man aged 18-30 years in good health and CMV-seropositive. The CDR3 here is CASSLGRAGSPTF. The CDR3 coding sequence is TGTGCCAGCAGCTTGGGTCGGGCAGGGTCCCCTACTTTC.